This paragraph covers one T cell receptor beta chain sequence. Sequencing was performed with immunoSEQ multiplex PCR; in TCRdb, only in-frame clones are kept and a portion is missing. The sample holds a few hundred thousand clones, roughly 70% seen once. The data are from a study of shared clonotypes between healthy human individuals. The CDR3 covers 14 residues. V lost 2 bases and J 4 bases, leaving 10 bases between the germline ends. The V gene's germline CDR1 is SGDLS and CDR2 YYNGEE. Sequencing was done on a sample of memory CD4+ T cells sorted from blood. Subset in this sample: CD45RA-negative fraction. The TCR was taken from a man aged 25-40 years in good health. J is TRBJ2-1 and V is TRBV9; D not resolved. Written as DNA, the CDR3 is TGTGCCAGCAGCGTTAAGCCAGCTTACAATGAGCAGTTCTTC. Protein sequence: CASSVKPAYNEQFF.